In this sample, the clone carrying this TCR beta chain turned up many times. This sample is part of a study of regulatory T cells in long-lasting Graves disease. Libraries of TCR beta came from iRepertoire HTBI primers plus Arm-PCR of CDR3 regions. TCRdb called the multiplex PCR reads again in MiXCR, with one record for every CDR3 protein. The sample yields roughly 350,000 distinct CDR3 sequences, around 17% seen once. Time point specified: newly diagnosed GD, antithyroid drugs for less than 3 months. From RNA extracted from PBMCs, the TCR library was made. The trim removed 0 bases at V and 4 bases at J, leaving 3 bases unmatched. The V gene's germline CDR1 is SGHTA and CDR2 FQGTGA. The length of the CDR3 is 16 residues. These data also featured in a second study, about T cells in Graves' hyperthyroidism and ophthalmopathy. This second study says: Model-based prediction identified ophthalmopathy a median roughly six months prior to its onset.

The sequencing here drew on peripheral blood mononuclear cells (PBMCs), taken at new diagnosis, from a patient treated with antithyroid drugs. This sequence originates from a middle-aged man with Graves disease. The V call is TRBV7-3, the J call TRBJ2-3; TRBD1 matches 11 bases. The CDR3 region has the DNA TGTGCCAGCAGCTTAACCCGGGACAGGGGGGCAGATACGCAGTATTTT. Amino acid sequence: CASSLTRDRGADTQYF. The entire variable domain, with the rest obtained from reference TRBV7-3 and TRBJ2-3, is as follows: GAGVSQTPSNKVTEKGKYVELRCDPISGHTALYWYRQSLGQGPEFLIYFQGTGAADDSGLPNDRFFAVRPEGSVSTLKIQRTERGDSAVYLCASSLTRDRGADTQYFGPGTRLTVL.